The present entry profiles one T cell receptor (beta chain) with its context. This CDR3 is built from 13 residues. Germline V lookup: CDR1 MDHEN, CDR2 SYDVKM. These data are taken from a study of long-term antiretroviral therapy in people with HIV. HIV-positive participants all received treatment in the United States. Investigators performed immunoSEQ version v3.0 at survey level. Here immunoSEQ multiplex PCR was the method, and the copy in TCRdb shows in-frame clones only, minus some. The table has some 20,000 clones, 75% to 90% seen once; the top ten hold about 4.4%. The source material was unsorted PBMCs, sampled approximately 5.7 years after starting antiretroviral therapy. V gene TRBV28 combines with J gene TRBJ1-3, with TRBD1 matching over 8 bases. This clonotype was sampled from a man younger than 45 with HIV. CDR3 in amino acids: CATGEGPGNTIYF. CDR3 nucleotides: TGTGCGACAGGGGAAGGTCCCGGAAACACCATATATTTT.